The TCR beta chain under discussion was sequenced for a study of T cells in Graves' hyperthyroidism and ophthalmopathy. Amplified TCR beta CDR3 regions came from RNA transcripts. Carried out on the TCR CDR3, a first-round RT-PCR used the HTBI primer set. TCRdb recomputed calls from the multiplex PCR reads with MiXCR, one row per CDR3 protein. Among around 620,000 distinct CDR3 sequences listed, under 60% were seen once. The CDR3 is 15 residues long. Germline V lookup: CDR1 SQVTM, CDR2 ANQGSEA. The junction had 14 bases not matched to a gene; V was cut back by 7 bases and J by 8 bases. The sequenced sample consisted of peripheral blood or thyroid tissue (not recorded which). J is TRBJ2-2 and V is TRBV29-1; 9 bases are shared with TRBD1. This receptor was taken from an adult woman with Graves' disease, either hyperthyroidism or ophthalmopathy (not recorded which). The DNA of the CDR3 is TGCAGCGGCAAATTGGGGACAGGGACTTCAGGGGAGCTGTTTTTT. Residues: CSGKLGTGTSGELFF.